Presented here are 8 T cell receptor beta chains from one specimen sequenced in a study of regulatory T cells in long-lasting Graves disease. CDR3 regions were amplified by Arm-PCR using iRepertoire HTBI primers to build TCR beta libraries. TCRdb called the multiplex PCR reads again in MiXCR, with one record for every CDR3 protein. The sample consists of approximately 400,000 distinct CDR3 sequences, approximately 12% of them appearing once. Time point specified: newly diagnosed GD, antithyroid drugs for less than 3 months. From PBMCs, RNA was extracted and then used to make the TCR library. These records were also assigned to another study, of T cells in Graves' hyperthyroidism and ophthalmopathy.

Specimen: peripheral blood mononuclear cells (PBMCs), collected at new diagnosis, from a patient treated with antithyroid drugs. These receptors originate from a woman aged 18-29 years with Graves disease.

With respect to this clonotype: Possible read error: a much larger clone is one base away. The chain couples TRBV7-2 to TRBJ2-5; D possibly matches TRBD1 or TRBD2 (5 bases each). CDR3 length equals 18 residues. The V gene lost 2 bases and the J gene lost 5 bases, with 24 bases spanning the gap. Germline-derived CDR1 and CDR2 are SGHTA and FQGNSA. CDR3 region: CASSLILRGWHYRETQYF. For the CDR3, the DNA is TGTGCCAGCAGCTTAATATTACGGGGTTGGCACTACAGGGAGACCCAGTACTTC.

In this sample, this clonotype turned up many times. A read error may account for a junction end that differs from germline. V usage is TRBV11-2 and J usage is TRBJ2-1; 11 nucleotides line up with TRBD2. The germline CDR1 and CDR2 sequences are SGHAT and FQNNGV. This CDR3 is 12 amino acids long. This CDR3 reads CASSWTSGLDAF. The CDR3 nucleotides are TGTGCCAGCAGCTGGACTAGCGGGTTGGATGCCTTC.

Concerning this clonotype itself: A read error is possible here, since a much larger clone lies one base away. This chain joins TRBV20-1 and TRBJ2-1; possibly TRBD2 for D (6 bases). This CDR3 spans 14 amino acids. Looked up from germline, CDR1 is DFQATT and CDR2 is SNEGSKA (reference sequence). Here the CDR3 DNA reads TGCAGTGTTAGAAGGAGGACTACCTACAATGAGCAGTTCTTC. Translated: CSVRRRTTYNEQFF.

In regard to this clonotype: This likely comes from a read error, as the CDR3 has no conserved phenylalanine or tryptophan at its end. The rearrangement links TRBV6-2 or TRBV6-3 to TRBJ1-3; perhaps TRBD1 as D (6 bases). The germline V and J ends were trimmed by 10 bases and 0 bases, with 13 bases remaining between them. The CDR3 has 14 residues. CDR1 is MNHEY and CDR2 is SVGEGT in the germline V gene. The CDR3 loop is CATQTDSSGNTIYS. For the CDR3, the DNA is TGTGCCACGCAAACGGACAGCTCTGGAAACACCATATATTCT.

The CDR3 protein is CASSGRGIRGFYEQYF. CDR3 DNA sequence: TGCGCCAGCAGTGGGCGGGGGATCCGGGGCTTCTACGAGCAGTACTTC. The V gene is TRBV5-1, the J gene TRBJ2-7; TRBD2 aligns across 7 bases. The junction had 14 bases not matched to a gene; V was cut back by 5 bases and J by 3 bases. Looked up from germline, CDR1 is SGHRS and CDR2 is YFSETQ. The CDR3 is 16 residues long.

The table lists this clonotype with many counts. This rearrangement joins TRBV18 to TRBJ2-3, with unresolved D. Germline CDR1 and CDR2: KGHSH and LQKENI. The CDR3 spans 13 residues. V was pared by 8 bases and J by 0 bases, with 9 bases between. The CDR3 loop is CASSSTSTDTQYF. The CDR3 coding sequence is TGTGCCAGCAGCTCAACCAGCACAGATACGCAGTATTTT.

In the case of this clonotype: A much larger clone sits a single nucleotide away, making a read error possible. This sequence joins TRBV2 and TRBJ2-5; 7 nucleotides match TRBD1. Germline loops: CDR1 SNHLY, CDR2 FYNNEI. The CDR3 length is 16 residues. V shed 7 bases and J 2 bases; nucleotides not matched to a gene: 13. CDR3 nucleotides: TGTGCCAGCACTCGGCTAGAGAGACAGGGACAAGAGACCCAGTACTTC. It codes for CASTRLERQGQETQYF.

This clonotype was recorded a few times. The chain employs TRBV7-2 and TRBJ2-1; D may be TRBD1 (6 bases). Between the trimmed V and J ends, which lost 2 bases and 10 bases, there was a span of 15 bases. Per the germline V gene, CDR1 is SGHTA and CDR2 is FQGNSA. The CDR3 is 14 residues long. The CDR3 DNA reads TGTGCCAGCAGCTTATACACCCCCGGGACAGAGCAGTTCTTC. Translation gives CASSLYTPGTEQFF.